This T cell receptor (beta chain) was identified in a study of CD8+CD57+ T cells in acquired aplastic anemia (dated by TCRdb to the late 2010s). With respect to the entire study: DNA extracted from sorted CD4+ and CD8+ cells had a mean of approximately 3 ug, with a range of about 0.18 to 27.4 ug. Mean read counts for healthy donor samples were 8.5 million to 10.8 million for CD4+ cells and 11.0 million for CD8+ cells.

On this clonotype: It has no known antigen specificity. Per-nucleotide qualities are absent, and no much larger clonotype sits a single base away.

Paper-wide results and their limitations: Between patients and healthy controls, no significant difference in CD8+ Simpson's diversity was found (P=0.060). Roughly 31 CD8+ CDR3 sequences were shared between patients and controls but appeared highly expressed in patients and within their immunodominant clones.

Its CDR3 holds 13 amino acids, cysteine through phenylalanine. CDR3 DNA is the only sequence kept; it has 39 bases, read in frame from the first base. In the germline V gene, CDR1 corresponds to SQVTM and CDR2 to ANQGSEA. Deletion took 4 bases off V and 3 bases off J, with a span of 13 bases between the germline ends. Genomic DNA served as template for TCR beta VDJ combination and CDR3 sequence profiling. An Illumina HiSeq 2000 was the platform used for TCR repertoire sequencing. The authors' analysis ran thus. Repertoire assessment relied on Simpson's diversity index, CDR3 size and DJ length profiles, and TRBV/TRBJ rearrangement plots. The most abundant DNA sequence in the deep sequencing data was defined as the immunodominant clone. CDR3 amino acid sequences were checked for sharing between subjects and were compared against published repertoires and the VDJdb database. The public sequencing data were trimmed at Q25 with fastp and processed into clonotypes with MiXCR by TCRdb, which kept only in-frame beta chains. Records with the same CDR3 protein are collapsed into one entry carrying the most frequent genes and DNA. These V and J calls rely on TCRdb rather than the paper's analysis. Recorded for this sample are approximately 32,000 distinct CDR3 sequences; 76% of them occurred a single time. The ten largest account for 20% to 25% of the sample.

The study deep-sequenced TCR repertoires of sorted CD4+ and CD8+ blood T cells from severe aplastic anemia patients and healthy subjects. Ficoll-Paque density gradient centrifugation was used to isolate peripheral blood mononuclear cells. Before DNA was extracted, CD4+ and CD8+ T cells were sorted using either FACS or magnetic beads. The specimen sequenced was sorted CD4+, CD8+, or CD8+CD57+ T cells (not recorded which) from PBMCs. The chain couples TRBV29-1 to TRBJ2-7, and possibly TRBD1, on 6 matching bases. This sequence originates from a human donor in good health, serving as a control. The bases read TGCAGCGTTGTGGACAGAAAAAACTACGAGCAGTACTTC. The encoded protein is CSVVDRKNYEQYF.